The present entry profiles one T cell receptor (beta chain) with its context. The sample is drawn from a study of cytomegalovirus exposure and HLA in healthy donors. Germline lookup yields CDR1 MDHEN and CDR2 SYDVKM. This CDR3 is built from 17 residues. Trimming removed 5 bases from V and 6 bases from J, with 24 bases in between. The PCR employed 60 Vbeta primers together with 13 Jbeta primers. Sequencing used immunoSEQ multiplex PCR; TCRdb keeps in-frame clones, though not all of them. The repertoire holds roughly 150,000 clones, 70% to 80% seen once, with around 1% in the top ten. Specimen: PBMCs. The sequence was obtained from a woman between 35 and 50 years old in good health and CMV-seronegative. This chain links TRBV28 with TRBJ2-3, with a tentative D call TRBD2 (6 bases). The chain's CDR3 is CASSTSGWERVWDTQYF. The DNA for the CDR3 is TGTGCCAGCAGTACCTCAGGGTGGGAGCGGGTGTGGGATACGCAGTATTTT.